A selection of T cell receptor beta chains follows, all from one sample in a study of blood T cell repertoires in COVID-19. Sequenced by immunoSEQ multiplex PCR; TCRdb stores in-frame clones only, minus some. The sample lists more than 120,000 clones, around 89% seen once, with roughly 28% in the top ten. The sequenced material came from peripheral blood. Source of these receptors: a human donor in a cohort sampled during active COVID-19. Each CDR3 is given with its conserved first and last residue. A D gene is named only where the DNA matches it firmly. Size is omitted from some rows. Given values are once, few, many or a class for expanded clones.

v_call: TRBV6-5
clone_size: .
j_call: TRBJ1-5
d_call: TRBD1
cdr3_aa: CASSYSGQGSQPQHF
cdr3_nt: TGTGCCAGCAGTTACTCGGGACAGGGTTCTCAGCCCCAGCATTTT

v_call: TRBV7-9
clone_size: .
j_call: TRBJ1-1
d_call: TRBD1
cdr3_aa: CASNPGGTEAFF
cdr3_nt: TGTGCCAGCAACCCAGGGGGGACTGAAGCTTTCTTT

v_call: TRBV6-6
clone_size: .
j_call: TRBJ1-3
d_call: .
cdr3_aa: CASSKGRAGNTIYF
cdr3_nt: TGTGCCAGCAGCAAAGGCAGGGCTGGAAACACCATATATTTT

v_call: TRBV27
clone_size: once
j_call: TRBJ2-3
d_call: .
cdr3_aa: CASSNQPPQPLSTDTQYF
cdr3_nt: TGTGCCAGCAGTAACCAGCCTCCACAGCCTCTGAGCACAGATACGCAGTATTTT

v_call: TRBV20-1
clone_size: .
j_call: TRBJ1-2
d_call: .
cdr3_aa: CSARTSYGYTF
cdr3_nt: TGCAGTGCTAGAACATCATATGGCTACACCTTC

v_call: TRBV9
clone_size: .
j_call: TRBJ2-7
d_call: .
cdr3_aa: CASSVGSGGGYEQYF
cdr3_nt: TGTGCCAGCAGCGTAGGGTCGGGGGGCGGCTACGAGCAGTACTTC

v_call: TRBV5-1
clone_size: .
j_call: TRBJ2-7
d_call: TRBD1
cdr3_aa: CASSHGQGAYEQYF
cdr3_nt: TGCGCCAGCAGCCACGGACAGGGGGCGTACGAGCAGTACTTC

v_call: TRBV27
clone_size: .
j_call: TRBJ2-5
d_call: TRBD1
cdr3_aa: CASRIDRGETQYF
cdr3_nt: TGTGCCAGCAGGATAGACAGGGGAGAGACCCAGTACTTC

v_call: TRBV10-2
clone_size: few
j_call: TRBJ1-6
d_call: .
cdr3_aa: CASNGLNHNSPLHF
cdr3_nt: TGCGCCAGCAATGGACTCAACCATAATTCACCCCTCCACTTT

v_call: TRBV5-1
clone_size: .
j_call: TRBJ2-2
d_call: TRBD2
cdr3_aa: CASSLVGGAGELFF
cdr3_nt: TGCGCCAGCAGCTTGGTCGGGGGGGCCGGGGAGCTGTTTTTT

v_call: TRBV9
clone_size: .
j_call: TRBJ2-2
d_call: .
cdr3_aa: CASSVAARGNTGELFF
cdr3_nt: TGTGCCAGCAGCGTAGCGGCTAGAGGGAACACCGGGGAGCTGTTTTTT

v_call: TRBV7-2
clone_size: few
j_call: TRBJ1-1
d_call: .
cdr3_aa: CASSFGLRNTEAFF
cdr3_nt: TGTGCCAGCAGCTTCGGACTTCGGAACACTGAAGCTTTCTTT

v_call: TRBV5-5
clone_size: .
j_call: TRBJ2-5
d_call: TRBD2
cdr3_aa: CASSRTSGVGETQYF
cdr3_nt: TGTGCCAGCAGCCGGACTAGCGGGGTCGGGGAGACCCAGTACTTC

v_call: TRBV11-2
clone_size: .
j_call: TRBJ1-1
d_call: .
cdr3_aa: CASSPLAHRGYTEAFF
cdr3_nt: TGTGCCAGCAGCCCTCTGGCTCATAGGGGGTACACTGAAGCTTTCTTT

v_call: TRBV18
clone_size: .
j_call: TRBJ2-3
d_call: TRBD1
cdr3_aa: CASSQDRVGTDTQYF
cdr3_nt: TGTGCCAGCTCGCAAGACAGGGTAGGGACAGATACGCAGTATTTT

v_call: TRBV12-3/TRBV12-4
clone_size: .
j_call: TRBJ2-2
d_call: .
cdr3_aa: CASRMRSTGELFF
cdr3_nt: TGTGCCAGCAGGATGAGGAGCACCGGGGAGCTGTTTTTT

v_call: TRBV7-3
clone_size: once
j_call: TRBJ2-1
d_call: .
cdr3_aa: CASSLTRENEQFF
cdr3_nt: TGTGCCAGCAGCTTAACGCGGGAAAATGAGCAGTTCTTC

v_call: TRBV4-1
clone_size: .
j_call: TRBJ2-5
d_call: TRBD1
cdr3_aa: CASSHPTGGLGTQYF
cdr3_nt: TGCGCCAGCAGCCATCCGACAGGGGGCTTGGGGACCCAGTACTTC

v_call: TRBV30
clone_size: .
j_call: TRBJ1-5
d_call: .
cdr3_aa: CAWSVGGNSNQPQHF
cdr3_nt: TGTGCCTGGAGTGTAGGGGGAAATAGCAATCAGCCCCAGCATTTT

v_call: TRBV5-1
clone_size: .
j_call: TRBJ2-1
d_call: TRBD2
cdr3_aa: CASSSHLGEGSSYNEQFF
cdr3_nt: TGCGCCAGCAGCTCCCATTTAGGGGAGGGGAGCTCCTACAATGAGCAGTTCTTC

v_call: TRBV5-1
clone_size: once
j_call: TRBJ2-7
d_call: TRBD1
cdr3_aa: CASSITGGSSYEQYF
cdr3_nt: TGCGCCAGCAGCATTACAGGGGGCTCTTCCTACGAGCAGTACTTC

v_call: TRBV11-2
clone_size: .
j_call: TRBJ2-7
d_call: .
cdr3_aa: CASSLGGGSTYEQYF
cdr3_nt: TGTGCCAGCAGCTTAGGTGGTGGCAGTACCTACGAGCAGTACTTC

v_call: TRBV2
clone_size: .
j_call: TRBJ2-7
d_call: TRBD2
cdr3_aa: CASRASGTYEQYF
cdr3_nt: TGTGCCTCTCGGGCTAGCGGGACCTACGAGCAGTACTTC

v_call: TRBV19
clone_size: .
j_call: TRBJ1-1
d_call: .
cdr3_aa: CASSRDFTTEAFF
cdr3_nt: TGTGCCAGTAGTAGGGACTTCACGACTGAAGCTTTCTTT

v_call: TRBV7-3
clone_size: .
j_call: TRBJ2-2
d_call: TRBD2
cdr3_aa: CASSSSGDTGELFF
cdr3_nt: TGTGCCAGCAGTTCTAGCGGGGACACCGGGGAGCTGTTTTTT